The rows below give T cell receptor beta chains drawn from one sample of a study of Tregs in tolerant kidney transplant recipients. Libraries were prepared by immunoSEQ multiplex PCR; TCRdb keeps only in-frame clonotypes and omits some of them. This table has about 83,000 clones, about 98% appearing once. The sequencing here drew on CD4+ T cells from blood, taken before the transplant. Every receptor here comes from a human donor who received a combined kidney and bone marrow transplant. Each CDR3 is given with its conserved first and last residue. The D gene is left open where the match is weak. Size values are once, few and many counts, or a class for expanded clones, and some rows have none.

DNA: TGTGCCAGCAGCGAGACGACAGGGTTTGTGGGAGCAACTAATGAAAAACTGTTTTTT
CDR3: CASSETTGFVGATNEKLFF
V: TRBV7-2
size: -
D: TRBD1
J: TRBJ1-4

DNA: TGTGCCAGCAGCTTTAGACTAGCGGGGGGGCCGCATACGCAGTATTTT
CDR3: CASSFRLAGGPHTQYF
V: TRBV7-2
size: -
D: TRBD2
J: TRBJ2-3

DNA: TGTGCCAGCAGCCTACCCAATCAGCCCCAGCATTTT
CDR3: CASSLPNQPQHF
V: TRBV5-4
size: few
D: -
J: TRBJ1-5

DNA: TGCAGCGTTGGGGGTCAGGGGAACTATGGCTACACCTTC
CDR3: CSVGGQGNYGYTF
V: TRBV29-1
size: -
D: -
J: TRBJ1-2

DNA: TGTGCCAGCAGTATAAGGTGGGTGCGGCTAGCGGGGCGACTTTCATCCTACGAGCAGTACTTC
CDR3: CASSIRWVRLAGRLSSYEQYF
V: TRBV9
size: -
D: TRBD2
J: TRBJ2-7

DNA: TGTGCCAGCAGCTTAAACGGTGGGCCTCGCCAAGAGACCCAGTACTTC
CDR3: CASSLNGGPRQETQYF
V: TRBV7-3
size: -
D: -
J: TRBJ2-5

DNA: TGCAGCGTTGAAGGGCGACAGGGTCTAAGTCGAGCCAAAAACATTCAGTACTTC
CDR3: CSVEGRQGLSRAKNIQYF
V: TRBV29-1
size: few
D: TRBD1
J: TRBJ2-4

DNA: TGCAGCGTTGATTGTAACGGGGTAGGGGGGGCCCGAACCTACAATGAGCAGTTCTTC
CDR3: CSVDCNGVGGARTYNEQFF
V: TRBV29-1
size: -
D: -
J: TRBJ2-1

DNA: TGTGCCAGCAGCTTAAACAGAGGCACAGATACGCAGTATTTT
CDR3: CASSLNRGTDTQYF
V: TRBV5-4
size: -
D: -
J: TRBJ2-3

DNA: TGTGCCAGCAGCTTAGCGAGGCAAGAGACCCAGTACTTC
CDR3: CASSLARQETQYF
V: TRBV7-6
size: -
D: -
J: TRBJ2-5

DNA: TGTGCCACCAGCACTTTCCGACAGGACAATCAGCCCCAGCATTTT
CDR3: CATSTFRQDNQPQHF
V: TRBV15
size: -
D: -
J: TRBJ1-5

DNA: TGCGCCAGCAGCCAAGAATCAGGACTCTATGGCTACACCTTC
CDR3: CASSQESGLYGYTF
V: TRBV4-3
size: -
D: -
J: TRBJ1-2

DNA: TGTGCCAGCAGCCGAATGGGACTAGACGAAAACTTC
CDR3: CASSRMGLDENF
V: TRBV11-2
size: -
D: TRBD2
J: TRBJ2-5

DNA: TGCGCCAGCAGCCAAGTCTTCGGGACAGGGGTCCGCACTGAAGCTTTCTTT
CDR3: CASSQVFGTGVRTEAFF
V: TRBV4-3
size: -
D: TRBD1
J: TRBJ1-1

DNA: TGTGCCAGCAGCTTATCAGCGGATCCGTCTGGAAACACCATATATTTT
CDR3: CASSLSADPSGNTIYF
V: TRBV7-3
size: -
D: -
J: TRBJ1-3

DNA: TGCGCCAGCAGCCAGGAGGGCACAGATACGCAGTATTTT
CDR3: CASSQEGTDTQYF
V: TRBV5-1
size: -
D: -
J: TRBJ2-3

DNA: TGTGCCTGGAGTACCCTAATACGCTCTGGAAACACCATATATTTT
CDR3: CAWSTLIRSGNTIYF
V: TRBV30
size: -
D: -
J: TRBJ1-3

DNA: TGTGCCAGCTCCCTCCTGGACAGGGGGAACGAGCAGTACTTC
CDR3: CASSLLDRGNEQYF
V: TRBV18
size: -
D: TRBD1
J: TRBJ2-7

DNA: TGTGCCAGCAGCTTAGGCAGGGGGTGGGAGACCCAGTACTTC
CDR3: CASSLGRGWETQYF
V: TRBV7-6
size: -
D: TRBD1
J: TRBJ2-5

DNA: TGTGCCAGCAGCTTAGTTGATATTCCAGGCCCAAGCTCCTACAATGAGCAGTTCTTC
CDR3: CASSLVDIPGPSSYNEQFF
V: TRBV7-2
size: once
D: -
J: TRBJ2-1

DNA: TGTGCCAGCAGTTACACACCGGGACACTACACTGAAGCTTTCTTT
CDR3: CASSYTPGHYTEAFF
V: TRBV6-5
size: -
D: -
J: TRBJ1-1

DNA: TGTGCCAGCAGCGAGACTAGCGGGAACGAGCAGTACTTC
CDR3: CASSETSGNEQYF
V: TRBV9
size: once
D: TRBD2
J: TRBJ2-7

DNA: TGTGCCAGCAGTGAGCTAGCGGGAGGAGGAACAGATACGCAGTATTTT
CDR3: CASSELAGGGTDTQYF
V: TRBV6-1
size: -
D: TRBD2
J: TRBJ2-3

DNA: TGTGCCAGTAGTATCCTTCGGACAGAGGATAGAAACACCATATATTTT
CDR3: CASSILRTEDRNTIYF
V: TRBV19
size: -
D: -
J: TRBJ1-3

DNA: TGTGCCAGCAGCCAAGATGGGCCGCGGAGGGGGGGCGAGCAGTACTTC
CDR3: CASSQDGPRRGGEQYF
V: TRBV4-2
size: -
D: -
J: TRBJ2-7

DNA: TGTGCTAGTGGTTTAATGACAGGGGATGGCTACACCTTC
CDR3: CASGLMTGDGYTF
V: TRBV12-5
size: -
D: TRBD1
J: TRBJ1-2

DNA: TGTGCCAGCAGCTTAGGGGGGGTAGGAAACACTGAAGCTTTCTTT
CDR3: CASSLGGVGNTEAFF
V: TRBV7-2
size: -
D: -
J: TRBJ1-1

DNA: TGTGCCACCGCCAAATTCGGTTTTCAGCGCGATCAGCCCCAGCATTTT
CDR3: CATAKFGFQRDQPQHF
V: TRBV19
size: -
D: -
J: TRBJ1-5

DNA: TGTGCCTGGAGTGTACGGGGGGCATCTGGAAACACCATATATTTT
CDR3: CAWSVRGASGNTIYF
V: TRBV30
size: -
D: -
J: TRBJ1-3

DNA: TGTGCCAGCAGCTTAGATCCGGGACTAGCGGGTCCAGAGCAGTTCTTC
CDR3: CASSLDPGLAGPEQFF
V: TRBV11-3
size: -
D: TRBD2
J: TRBJ2-1

DNA: TGCGCCAGCAGCCAACGAGCCATGGGCACAGATACGCAGTATTTT
CDR3: CASSQRAMGTDTQYF
V: TRBV4-1
size: -
D: -
J: TRBJ2-3

DNA: TGCGCCAGCAGCTCGGACAGACAAGAGACCCAGTACTTC
CDR3: CASSSDRQETQYF
V: TRBV5-1
size: -
D: -
J: TRBJ2-5

DNA: TGCGCCAGCAGCTTCGGGACTGGCGAGACTCAGTACTTC
CDR3: CASSFGTGETQYF
V: TRBV5-1
size: -
D: -
J: TRBJ2-5

DNA: TGCGCCACCCATGACGGGGGGGCTAACACCGGGGAGCTGTTTTTT
CDR3: CATHDGGANTGELFF
V: TRBV5-1
size: -
D: TRBD2
J: TRBJ2-2

DNA: TGTGCCAGCAGCTCCTCGGGACAGGGTTCACCCCTCCACTTT
CDR3: CASSSSGQGSPLHF
V: TRBV7-3
size: -
D: TRBD1
J: TRBJ1-6

DNA: TGTGCCAGCAGGAGCGGACTAGCGGGGGCCGATACGCAGTATTTT
CDR3: CASRSGLAGADTQYF
V: TRBV11-2
size: -
D: TRBD2
J: TRBJ2-3

DNA: TGTGCCAGCAGCCAAACGGTAGCGGGACAAACGGGTGGCTACACCTTC
CDR3: CASSQTVAGQTGGYTF
V: TRBV7-2
size: once
D: -
J: TRBJ1-2

DNA: TGCAGTGCTGGGGGGGGGACCCAGTACTTC
CDR3: CSAGGGTQYF
V: TRBV20-1
size: -
D: TRBD2
J: TRBJ2-5

DNA: TGTGCCAGCAGCCAAGATCTCGGGGGGGCTGGTAATGAGCAGTTCTTC
CDR3: CASSQDLGGAGNEQFF
V: TRBV4-2
size: -
D: TRBD2
J: TRBJ2-1

DNA: TGCGCCAGCACCGCTTCCGGGACACGAACTAACTATGGCTACACCTTC
CDR3: CASTASGTRTNYGYTF
V: TRBV4-3
size: -
D: -
J: TRBJ1-2

DNA: TGTGCCAGCAGCTTAGGACTAGCGGGAAGCACAGATACGCAGTATTTT
CDR3: CASSLGLAGSTDTQYF
V: TRBV7-6
size: -
D: TRBD2
J: TRBJ2-3

DNA: TGTGCCAGCAGCTTGGACAGGGTTCGTCCCGGGTGGCAGTTCTTC
CDR3: CASSLDRVRPGWQFF
V: TRBV5-8
size: -
D: -
J: TRBJ2-1

DNA: TGTGCCAGTAGTAAGTCACACCGGGACAGGGAAAACTATGGCTACACCTTC
CDR3: CASSKSHRDRENYGYTF
V: TRBV19
size: -
D: TRBD1
J: TRBJ1-2

DNA: TGCGCCAGCAGCTTGGCCGGGGACAGGGTTGTCTACGAGCAGTACTTC
CDR3: CASSLAGDRVVYEQYF
V: TRBV5-1
size: -
D: TRBD1
J: TRBJ2-7

DNA: TGTGCCAGCAGCCAACAGACAGGGCTCTATGGCTACACCTTC
CDR3: CASSQQTGLYGYTF
V: TRBV14
size: -
D: TRBD1
J: TRBJ1-2

DNA: TGTGCCAGCAGCCTACGGACTATGAACACCGGGGAGCTGTTTTTT
CDR3: CASSLRTMNTGELFF
V: TRBV5-4
size: once
D: -
J: TRBJ2-2

DNA: TGTGCCAGCACGAGGACAGGGGAGGACGAGCAGTACTTC
CDR3: CASTRTGEDEQYF
V: TRBV6-5
size: -
D: TRBD1
J: TRBJ2-7

DNA: TGTGCCAGCAGCTTAAGGTTTGGGACTAGTCCGGGGGAGCAGTACTTC
CDR3: CASSLRFGTSPGEQYF
V: TRBV11-2
size: once
D: TRBD2
J: TRBJ2-7

DNA: TGCGCCAGCAGCTTGGCGGGTCACACGGGCACTGAAGCTTTCTTT
CDR3: CASSLAGHTGTEAFF
V: TRBV5-1
size: -
D: -
J: TRBJ1-1

DNA: TGTGCCACCTCGACAGGAGATACGCAGTATTTT
CDR3: CATSTGDTQYF
V: TRBV19
size: -
D: -
J: TRBJ2-3

DNA: TGTGCCTGGAGGGGGACAGGGTCACCGCTGTGGGAGCAGTACTTC
CDR3: CAWRGTGSPLWEQYF
V: TRBV30
size: -
D: TRBD1
J: TRBJ2-7

DNA: TGTGCCAGCAGCGTTACAGGGGGAGAGGTTGGCTACACCTTC
CDR3: CASSVTGGEVGYTF
V: TRBV9
size: -
D: TRBD1
J: TRBJ1-2

DNA: TGTGCCAGTAAAGGAACAGTTCATAATCAGCCCCAGCATTTT
CDR3: CASKGTVHNQPQHF
V: TRBV19
size: once
D: -
J: TRBJ1-5

DNA: TGTGCCAGCAGTTGGGACAGGGGAAACTATGGCTACACCTTC
CDR3: CASSWDRGNYGYTF
V: TRBV6-5
size: -
D: TRBD1
J: TRBJ1-2

DNA: TGTGCCAGCAGCTTAGGGACAGGGATTAATTCACCCCTCCACTTT
CDR3: CASSLGTGINSPLHF
V: TRBV7-3
size: -
D: TRBD1
J: TRBJ1-6

DNA: TGCAGCGTGGAAGGGACAGGGGTCACTGAAGCTTTCTTT
CDR3: CSVEGTGVTEAFF
V: TRBV29-1
size: few
D: TRBD1
J: TRBJ1-1

DNA: TGTGCCAGCAGTTTCCTCGACAGGGCTAACACTGAAGCTTTCTTT
CDR3: CASSFLDRANTEAFF
V: TRBV27
size: -
D: TRBD1
J: TRBJ1-1